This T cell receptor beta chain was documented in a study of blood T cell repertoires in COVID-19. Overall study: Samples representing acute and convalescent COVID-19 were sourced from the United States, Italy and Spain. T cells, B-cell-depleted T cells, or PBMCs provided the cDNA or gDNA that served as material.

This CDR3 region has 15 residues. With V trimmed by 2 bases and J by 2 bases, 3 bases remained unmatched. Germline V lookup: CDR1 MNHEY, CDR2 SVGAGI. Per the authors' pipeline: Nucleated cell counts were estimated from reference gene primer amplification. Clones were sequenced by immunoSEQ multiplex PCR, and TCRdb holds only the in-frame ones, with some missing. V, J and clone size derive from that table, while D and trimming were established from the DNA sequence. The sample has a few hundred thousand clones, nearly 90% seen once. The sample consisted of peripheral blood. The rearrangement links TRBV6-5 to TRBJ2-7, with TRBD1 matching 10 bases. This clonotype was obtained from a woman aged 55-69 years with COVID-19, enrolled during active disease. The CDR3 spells CASSYRQGAAYEQYF. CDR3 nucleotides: TGTGCCAGCAGTTACCGACAGGGGGCGGCCTACGAGCAGTACTTC.